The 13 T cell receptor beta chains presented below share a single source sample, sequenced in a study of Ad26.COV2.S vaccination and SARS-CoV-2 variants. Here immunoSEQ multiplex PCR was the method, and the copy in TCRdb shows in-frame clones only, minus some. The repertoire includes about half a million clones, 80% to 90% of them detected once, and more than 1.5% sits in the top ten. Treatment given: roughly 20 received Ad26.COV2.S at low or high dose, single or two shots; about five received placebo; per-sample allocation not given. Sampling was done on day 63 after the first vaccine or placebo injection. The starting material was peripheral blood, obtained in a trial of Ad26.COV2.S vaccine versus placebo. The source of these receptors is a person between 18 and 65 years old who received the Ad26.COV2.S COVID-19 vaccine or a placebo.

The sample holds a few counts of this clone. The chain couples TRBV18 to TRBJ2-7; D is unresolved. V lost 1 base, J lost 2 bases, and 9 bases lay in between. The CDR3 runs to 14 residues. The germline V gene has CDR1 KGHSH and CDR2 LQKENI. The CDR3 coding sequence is TGTGCCAGCTCACCACAGGACGGAACCTACGAGCAGTACTTC. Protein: CASSPQDGTYEQYF.

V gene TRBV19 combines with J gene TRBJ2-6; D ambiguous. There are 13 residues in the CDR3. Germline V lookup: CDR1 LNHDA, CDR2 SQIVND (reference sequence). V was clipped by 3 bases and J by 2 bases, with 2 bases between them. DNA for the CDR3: TGTGCCAGTAGTATGACTGGGGCCAACGTCCTGACTTTC. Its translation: CASSMTGANVLTF.

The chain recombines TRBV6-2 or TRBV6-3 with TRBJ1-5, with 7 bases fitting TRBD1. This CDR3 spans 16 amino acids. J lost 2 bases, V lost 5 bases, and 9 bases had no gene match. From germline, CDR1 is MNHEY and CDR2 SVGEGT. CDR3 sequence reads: CASSRGRIGGNQPQHF. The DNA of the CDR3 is TGTGCCAGCAGTAGGGGGCGGATTGGAGGCAATCAGCCCCAGCATTTT.

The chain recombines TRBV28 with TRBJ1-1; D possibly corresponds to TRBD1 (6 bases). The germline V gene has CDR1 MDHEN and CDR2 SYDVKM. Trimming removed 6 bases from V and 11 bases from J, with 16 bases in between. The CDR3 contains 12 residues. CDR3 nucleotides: TGTGCCAGCAGCCGGGGGGGGCAGCTGGCTTTCTTT. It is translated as CASSRGGQLAFF.

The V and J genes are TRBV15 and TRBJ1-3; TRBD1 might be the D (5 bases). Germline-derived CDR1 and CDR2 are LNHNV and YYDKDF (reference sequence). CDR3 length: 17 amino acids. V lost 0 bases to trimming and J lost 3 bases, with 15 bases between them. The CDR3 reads CATSRDRTGFFGNTIYF. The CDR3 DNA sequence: TGTGCCACCAGCAGAGATCGTACAGGCTTTTTTGGAAACACCATATATTTT.

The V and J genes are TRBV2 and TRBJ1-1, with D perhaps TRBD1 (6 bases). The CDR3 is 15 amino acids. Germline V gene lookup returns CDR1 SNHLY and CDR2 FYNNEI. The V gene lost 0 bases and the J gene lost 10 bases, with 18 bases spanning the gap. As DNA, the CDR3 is TGTGCCAGCAGTGAAGCAGTGTCCGGGGGGCGTGGAGCTTTCTTT. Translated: CASSEAVSGGRGAFF.

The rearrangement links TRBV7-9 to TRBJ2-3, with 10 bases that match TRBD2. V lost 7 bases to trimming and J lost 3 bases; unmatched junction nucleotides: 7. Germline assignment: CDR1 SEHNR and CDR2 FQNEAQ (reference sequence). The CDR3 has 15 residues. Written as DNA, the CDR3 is TGTGCCAGCACCCTGTCTAGCGGGGGTACAGATACGCAGTATTTT. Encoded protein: CASTLSSGGTDTQYF.

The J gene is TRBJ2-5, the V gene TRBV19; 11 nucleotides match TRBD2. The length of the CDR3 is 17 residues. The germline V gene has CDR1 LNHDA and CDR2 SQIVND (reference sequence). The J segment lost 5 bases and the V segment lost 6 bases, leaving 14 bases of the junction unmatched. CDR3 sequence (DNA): TGTGCCAGTAGCGGGACAGGCAGACTAGCGGGGAGGGAGACCCAGTACTTC. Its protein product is CASSGTGRLAGRETQYF.

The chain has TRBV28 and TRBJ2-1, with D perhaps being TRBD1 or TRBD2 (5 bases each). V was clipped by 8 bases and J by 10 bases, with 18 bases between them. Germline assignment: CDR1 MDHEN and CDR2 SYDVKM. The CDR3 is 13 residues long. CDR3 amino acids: CASGDERVLEQFF. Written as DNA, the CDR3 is TGTGCCAGCGGGGACGAGAGAGTGTTGGAGCAGTTCTTC.

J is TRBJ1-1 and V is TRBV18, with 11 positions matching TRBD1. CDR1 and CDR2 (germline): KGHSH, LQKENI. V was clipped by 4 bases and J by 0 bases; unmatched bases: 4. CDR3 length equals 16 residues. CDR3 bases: TGTGCCAGCTCACTCGGACAGGGGGCCTTGAACACTGAAGCTTTCTTT. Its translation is CASSLGQGALNTEAFF.

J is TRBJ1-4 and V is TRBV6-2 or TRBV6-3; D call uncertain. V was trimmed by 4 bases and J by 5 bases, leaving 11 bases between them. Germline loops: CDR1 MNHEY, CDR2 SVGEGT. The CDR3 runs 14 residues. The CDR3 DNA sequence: TGTGCCAGCAGTTCGGAAGCCAGAAATGAAAAACTGTTTTTT. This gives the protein CASSSEARNEKLFF.

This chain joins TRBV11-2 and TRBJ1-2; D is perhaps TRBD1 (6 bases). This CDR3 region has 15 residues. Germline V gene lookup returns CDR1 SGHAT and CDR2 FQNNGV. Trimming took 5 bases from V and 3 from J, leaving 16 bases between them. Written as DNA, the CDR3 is TGTGCCAGCAGCCCGATACAGGGTTTGGACTATGGCTACACCTTC. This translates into CASSPIQGLDYGYTF.

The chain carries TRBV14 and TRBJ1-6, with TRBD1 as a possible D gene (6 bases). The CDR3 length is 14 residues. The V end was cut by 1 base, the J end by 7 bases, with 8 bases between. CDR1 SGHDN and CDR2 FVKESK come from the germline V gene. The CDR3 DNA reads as TGTGCCAGCAGCCAAGTAAGGGGGAATTCACCCCTCCACTTT. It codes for CASSQVRGNSPLHF.